This TCR beta chain was observed in a study of T cells expressing NK-cell markers. Study-level information: Each TCR beta repertoire originated in sorted T cells that were CD3+CD56+NKG2C+, CD3+CD56+NKG2C- or CD3+CD56-NKG2C+. The study sequenced eight donors, seven HCMV-seropositive and one seronegative.

Germline lookup yields CDR1 SGDLS and CDR2 YYNGEE. There are 14 residues in the CDR3. From the 5' RACE reads, TCRdb lists one entry per CDR3 protein and no DNA. The repertoire table contains approximately 440,000 distinct CDR3 sequences. The chain is built from TRBV9 and TRBJ2-5; absent DNA, TCRdb's TRBD1 call cannot be checked. Sequencing was carried out using blood T cells: a sorted CD56 or NKG2C T cell subset, CD4+ or CD8+ T cells, or bulk PBMC T cells (not recorded which). This receptor was taken from a woman in her forties or fifties in good health. The CDR3 protein is CASRRGVDGETQYF.